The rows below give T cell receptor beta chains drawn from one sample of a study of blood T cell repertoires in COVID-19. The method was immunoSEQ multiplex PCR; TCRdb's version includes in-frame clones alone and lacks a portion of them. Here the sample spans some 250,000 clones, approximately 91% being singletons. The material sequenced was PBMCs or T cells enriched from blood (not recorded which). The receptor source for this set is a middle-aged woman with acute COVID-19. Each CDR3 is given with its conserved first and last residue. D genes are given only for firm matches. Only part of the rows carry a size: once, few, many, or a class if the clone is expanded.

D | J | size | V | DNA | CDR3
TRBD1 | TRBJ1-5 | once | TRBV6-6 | TGTGCCAGCAGCGACCGGACAGGAACCCACATCCAGCCCCAGCATTTT | CASSDRTGTHIQPQHF
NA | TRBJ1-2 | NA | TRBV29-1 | TGCAGCGTTAACTTACAGGGCGCTGGCTACACCTTC | CSVNLQGAGYTF
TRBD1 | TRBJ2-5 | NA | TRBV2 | TGTGCCAGCAGACGGACAGGGTCGGCGGGTGGAGAGACCCAGTACTTC | CASRRTGSAGGETQYF
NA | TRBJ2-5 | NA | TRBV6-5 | TGTGCCAGCAGTTCAACTCGACACAGCCAAGAGACCCAGTACTTC | CASSSTRHSQETQYF
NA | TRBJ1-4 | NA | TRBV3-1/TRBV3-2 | TGTGCCAGCAGCCAGGGGGCGGTTAAGGGTGAAAAACTGTTTTTT | CASSQGAVKGEKLFF
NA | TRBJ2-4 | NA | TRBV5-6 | NA | CASSLSTSGSIQYF
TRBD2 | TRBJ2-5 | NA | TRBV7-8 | TGTGCCAGCAGCCCCAGGCGGCTAGCGGGGGACGGCGGGGGTGGGCGCCAAGAGACCCAGTACTTC | CASSPRRLAGDGGGGRQETQYF
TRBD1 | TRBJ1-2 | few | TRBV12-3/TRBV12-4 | TGTGCCAGCAGCTACGACAGGGGGAATGGCTACACCTTC | CASSYDRGNGYTF
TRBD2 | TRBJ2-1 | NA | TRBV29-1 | TGCAGCGTTAGGACTAGCGGGTTTAACAATGAGCAGTTCTTC | CSVRTSGFNNEQFF
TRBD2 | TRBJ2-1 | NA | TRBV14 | TGTGCCAGCAGCCGGCAGGGAGGGCTCAATGAGCAGTTCTTC | CASSRQGGLNEQFF
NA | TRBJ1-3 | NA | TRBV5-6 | TGTGCCAGCAGCTTGGACAGAAGCTCTGGAAACACCATATATTTT | CASSLDRSSGNTIYF
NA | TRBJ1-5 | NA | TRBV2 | TGTGCCAGCAGTGGCGCCTATCAGCCCCAGCATTTT | CASSGAYQPQHF
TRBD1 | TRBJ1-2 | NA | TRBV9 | TGTGCCAGCAGCGTAGTAGCAGGGGGAAACTATGGCTACACCTTC | CASSVVAGGNYGYTF
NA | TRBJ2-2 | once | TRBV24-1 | TGTGCCACCAGTGATCCCACGACTAGGACCGGGGAGCTGTTTTTT | CATSDPTTRTGELFF
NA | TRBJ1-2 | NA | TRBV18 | TGTGCCAGCTCGGCGTTGGAGGGTATCACCTTC | CASSALEGITF
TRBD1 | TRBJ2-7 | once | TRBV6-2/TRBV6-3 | TGTGCCAGCAGCCCAACCCCTGACAGGGGTTTTGAGCAGTACTTC | CASSPTPDRGFEQYF
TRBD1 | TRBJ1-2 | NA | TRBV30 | TGTGCCTGGAGTGACTCTCACAGGGGGCGCGGGGTTGGCTATGGCTACACCTTC | CAWSDSHRGRGVGYGYTF
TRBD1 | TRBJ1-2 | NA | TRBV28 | TGTGCCAGCAGACCACTCGACAGGGGGAACTATGGCTACACCTTC | CASRPLDRGNYGYTF
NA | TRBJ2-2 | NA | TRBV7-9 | TGTGCCAGCAGCTTAGACGGCAGGCCCACCGGGGAGCTGTTTTTT | CASSLDGRPTGELFF
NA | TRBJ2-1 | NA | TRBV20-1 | TGCAGTGCCCATTACAATGAGCAGTTCTTC | CSAHYNEQFF
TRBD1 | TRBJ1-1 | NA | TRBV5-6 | TGTGCCAGCAGCGTCCACAGGGGGACCATGAACACTGAAGCTTTCTTT | CASSVHRGTMNTEAFF
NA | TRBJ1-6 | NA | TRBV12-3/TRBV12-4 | TGTGCCAGCAGTCTGGACAGATATTCACCCCTCCACTTT | CASSLDRYSPLHF
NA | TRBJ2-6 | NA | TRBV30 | TGTGCCTGGGCCACAGGCTCTGGGGCCAACGTCCTGACTTTC | CAWATGSGANVLTF
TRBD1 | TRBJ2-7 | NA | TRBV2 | TGTGCCAGCAGTACCGGACAGGGGTTCTACGAGCAGTACTTC | CASSTGQGFYEQYF
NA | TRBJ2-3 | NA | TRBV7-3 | TGTGCCAGCAGCAAGAACCCAGGGCCCCCAGATACGCAGTATTTT | CASSKNPGPPDTQYF
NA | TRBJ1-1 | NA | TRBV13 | TGTGCCAGCACCCTTGGTCACAGGGCATACACTGAAGCTTTCTTT | CASTLGHRAYTEAFF
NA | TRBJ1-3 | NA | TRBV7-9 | TGTGCCAGCAGCTTAAGCACAGGGACTGGAAACACCATATATTTT | CASSLSTGTGNTIYF
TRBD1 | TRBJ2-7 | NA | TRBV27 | TGTGCCACCTCCTTAAGAACAGGGACAGGGGTCTACGAGCAGTACTTC | CATSLRTGTGVYEQYF
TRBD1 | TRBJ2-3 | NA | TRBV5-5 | TGTGCCAGCAGCTTTGAAGGGGGCTGGACAGATACGCAGTATTTT | CASSFEGGWTDTQYF